The clone carrying this T cell receptor beta chain rates as medium-sized. CDR1 is DFQATT and CDR2 is SNEGSKA in the germline V gene (reference sequence). The CDR3 runs to 10 residues. Trimming left V 2 bases short and J 8 bases short, with 6 bases between. Single viable CD3+CD4+CD8-CD45RO+ cells were sorted as the memory CD4+ T cells. Serostatus was set by detecting CMV pp150, pp28, p38, p52 IgG. CD4+ T cells were isolated by positive magnetic selection. Measured with immunoSEQ multiplex PCR; TCRdb has only the in-frame clones, and not every one. The repertoire holds approximately 44,000 clones, around 76% seen once, with more than 1.5% in the top ten. The data were obtained in a study of memory CD4+ T cells and cytomegalovirus serostatus.

The sequence was obtained from an adult in good health and CMV-seronegative. The sample comprised memory CD4+ T cells from blood. The V call is TRBV20-1, the J call TRBJ1-1, with D possibly matching TRBD1 (5 bases). In nucleotides, the CDR3 is TGCAGTGCTAGAAGGGACGAAGCTTTCTTT. This encodes CSARRDEAFF.